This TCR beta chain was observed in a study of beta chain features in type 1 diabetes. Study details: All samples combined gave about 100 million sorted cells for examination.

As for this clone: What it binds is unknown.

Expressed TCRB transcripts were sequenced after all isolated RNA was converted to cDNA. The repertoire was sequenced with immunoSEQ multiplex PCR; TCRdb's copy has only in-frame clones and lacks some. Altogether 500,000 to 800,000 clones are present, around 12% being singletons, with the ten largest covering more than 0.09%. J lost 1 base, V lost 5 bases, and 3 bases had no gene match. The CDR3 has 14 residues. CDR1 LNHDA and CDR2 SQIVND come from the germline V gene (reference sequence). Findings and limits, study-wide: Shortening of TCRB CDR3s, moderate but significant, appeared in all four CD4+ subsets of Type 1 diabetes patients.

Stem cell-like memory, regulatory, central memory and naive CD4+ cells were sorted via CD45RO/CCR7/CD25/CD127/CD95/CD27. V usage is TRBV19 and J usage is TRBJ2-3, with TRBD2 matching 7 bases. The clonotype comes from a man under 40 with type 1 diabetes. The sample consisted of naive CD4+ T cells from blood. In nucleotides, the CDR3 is TGTGCCAGTAGTGGACTAGTTGGCACAGATACGCAGTATTTT. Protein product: CASSGLVGTDTQYF.